This entry features one T cell receptor (beta chain) sequence. This entry belongs to a study of T cells in Graves' hyperthyroidism and ophthalmopathy. Amplification targeted TCR beta CDR3 regions from RNA transcripts. A first-round RT-PCR of the TCR CDR3 used the HTBI primer set. Each CDR3 protein gets one entry after TCRdb re-called the multiplex PCR reads with MiXCR. The sample yields around 300,000 distinct CDR3 sequences, roughly 13% seen once. This CDR3 is 14 amino acids long. Trimming removed 3 bases at V and 1 base at J, with 9 bases between. Germline lookup yields CDR1 SGHAT and CDR2 FQNNGV. The sample comprised blood. This sequence was found in a woman aged 30 to 39 with Graves' hyperthyroidism. The chain combines TRBV11-2 with TRBJ2-5, with D unresolved. In nucleotides, the CDR3 is TGTGCCAGCAGCTTTGAGATAGCCCAAGAGACCCAGTACTTC. Residues: CASSFEIAQETQYF. The variable domain in full, completed from reference TRBV11-2 and TRBJ2-5, reads EAGVAQSPRYKIIEKRQSVAFWCNPISGHATLYWYQQILGQGPKLLIQFQNNGVVDDSQLPKDRFSAERLKGVDSTLKIQPAKLEDSAVYLCASSFEIAQETQYFGPGTRLLVL.